This T cell receptor (beta chain) is from a study of blood T cell repertoires in COVID-19. Turning to the study itself: T cells, B-cell-depleted T cells, or PBMCs provided the cDNA or gDNA that served as material.

Assay used: immunoSEQ multiplex PCR; TCRdb lists only in-frame clones, some missing. This sample has 100,000 to 120,000 clones; under 85% occur once, and the top ten carry approximately 4%. V lost 0 bases, J lost 4 bases, and 5 bases stayed unmatched. This CDR3 comprises 16 residues. From germline, CDR1 is SGHRS and CDR2 YFSETQ. This clone was observed once. Sequencing used peripheral blood. The gene calls are TRBV5-1 and TRBJ1-4; 8 bases are shared with TRBD1. The sequence was obtained from a woman between 70 and 85 years old with acute or convalescent COVID-19. The CDR3 DNA reads TGCGCCAGCAGCTTGGACAGGGGGACCGATAATGAAAAACTGTTTTTT. It encodes CASSLDRGTDNEKLFF. The full variable domain, rest sourced from reference TRBV5-1 and TRBJ1-4, is KAGVTQTPRYLIKTRGQQVTLSCSPISGHRSVSWYQQTPGQGLQFLFEYFSETQRNKGNFPGRFSGRQFSNSRSEMNVSTLELGDSALYLCASSLDRGTDNEKLFFGSGTQLSVL.